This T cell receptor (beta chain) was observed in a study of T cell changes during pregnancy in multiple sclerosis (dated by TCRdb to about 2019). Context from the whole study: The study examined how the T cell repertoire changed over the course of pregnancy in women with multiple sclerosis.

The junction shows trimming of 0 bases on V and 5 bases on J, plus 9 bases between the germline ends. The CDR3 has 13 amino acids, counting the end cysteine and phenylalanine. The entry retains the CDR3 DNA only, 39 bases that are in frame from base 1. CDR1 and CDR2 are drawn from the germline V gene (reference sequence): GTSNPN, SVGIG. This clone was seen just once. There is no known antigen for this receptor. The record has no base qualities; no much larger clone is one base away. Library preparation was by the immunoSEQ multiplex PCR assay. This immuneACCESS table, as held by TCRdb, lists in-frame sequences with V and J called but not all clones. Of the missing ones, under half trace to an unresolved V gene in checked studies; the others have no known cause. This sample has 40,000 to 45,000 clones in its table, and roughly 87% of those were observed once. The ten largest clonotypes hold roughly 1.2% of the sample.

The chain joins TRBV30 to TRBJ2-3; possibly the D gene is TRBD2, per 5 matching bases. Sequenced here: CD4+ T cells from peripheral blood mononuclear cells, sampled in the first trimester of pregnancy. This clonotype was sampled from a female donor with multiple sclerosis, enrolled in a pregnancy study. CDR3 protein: CAWSVGGGDTQYF. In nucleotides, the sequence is TGTGCCTGGAGTGTAGGCGGAGGAGATACGCAGTATTTT. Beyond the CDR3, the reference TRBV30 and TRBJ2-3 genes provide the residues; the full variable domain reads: SQTIHQWPATLVQPVGSPLSLECTVEGTSNPNLYWYRQAAGRGLQLLFYSVGIGQISSEVPQNLSASRPQDRQFILSSKKLLLSDSGFYLCAWSVGGGDTQYFGPGTRLTVL.